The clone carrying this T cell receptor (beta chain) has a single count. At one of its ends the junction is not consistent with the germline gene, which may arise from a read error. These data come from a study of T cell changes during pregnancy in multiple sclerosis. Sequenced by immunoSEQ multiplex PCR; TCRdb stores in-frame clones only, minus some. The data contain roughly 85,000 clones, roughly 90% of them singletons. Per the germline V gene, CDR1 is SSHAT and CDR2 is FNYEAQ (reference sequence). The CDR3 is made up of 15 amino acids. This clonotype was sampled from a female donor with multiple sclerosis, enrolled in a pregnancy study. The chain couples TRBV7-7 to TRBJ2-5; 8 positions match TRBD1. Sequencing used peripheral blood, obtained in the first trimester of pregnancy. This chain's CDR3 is CASSPGQVDQETQYF. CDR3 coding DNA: TGTGCTAGCAGCCCGGGACAGGTGGACCAAGAGACCCAGTACTTC.